The 13 T cell receptor beta chains presented below share a single source sample, sequenced in a study of regulatory T cells in long-lasting Graves disease. HTBI primers from iRepertoire and Arm-PCR of CDR3 regions yielded the TCR beta libraries. Each CDR3 protein is one row after TCRdb ran MiXCR on the multiplex PCR reads. Here the sample spans under 450,000 distinct CDR3 sequences, roughly a quarter being singletons. This sample's time point: persistent/refractory GD, antithyroid drugs over 5 years with positive TRAb. Isolated PBMC RNA provided the starting material for the TCR library. Here the sequenced sample was peripheral blood mononuclear cells (PBMCs), taken when the disease was refractory, from a patient treated with antithyroid drugs. The receptors originated from a female donor with Graves disease.

This chain connects TRBV5-4 to TRBJ2-6, with TRBD1 matching over 8 bases. Germline V gene sequence: CDR1 SGHNT, CDR2 YYREEE (reference sequence). The CDR3 contains 17 residues. V gave up 4 bases and J gave up 8 bases; unmatched junction bases: 14. The CDR3 coding sequence is TGTGCCAGCAGCCCCGGACAGGGAAGGGTAGAGTCCAACGTCCTGACTTTC. It is translated as CASSPGQGRVESNVLTF.

The chain joins TRBV27 to TRBJ2-2, with 7 nucleotides matching TRBD2. V shed 5 bases and J 7 bases; nucleotides not matched to a gene: 10. The germline gives CDR1 MNHEY, CDR2 SMNVEV (reference sequence). The CDR3 consists of 15 residues. The CDR3 DNA reads as TGTGCCAGCAGTAAAGCGGCGGGAGCGGTCGGGGAGCTGTTTTTT. Protein product: CASSKAAGAVGELFF.

This chain links TRBV11-2 with TRBJ2-3, with 9 nucleotides matching TRBD2. Germline V CDR1 and CDR2: SGHAT, FQNNGV. This CDR3 is 15 amino acids long. With 5 bases clipped from V and 6 bases from J, the junction kept 9 bases outside the gene matches. CDR3 region: CASSRSGSIGDTQYF. The CDR3 region has the DNA TGTGCCAGCAGCCGTAGCGGGAGTATTGGGGATACGCAGTATTTT.

The genes are TRBV19 and TRBJ2-6, with D perhaps TRBD1 (5 bases). Germline lookup yields CDR1 LNHDA and CDR2 SQIVND (reference sequence). The CDR3 consists of 15 residues. Trimming took off 11 bases at V and 0 bases at J, with 14 bases between the two ends. CDR3 sequence: CAAKTGSSGANVLTF. The DNA for the CDR3 is TGTGCCGCTAAAACAGGTAGCTCTGGGGCCAACGTCCTGACTTTC.

Turning to this clonotype: A much bigger clone sits one base away, suggesting this may be a read error. This chain uses TRBV5-1 with TRBJ1-4; a weak D match, TRBD1 (5 bases). From germline, CDR1 is SGHRS and CDR2 YFSETQ. CDR3 length: 16 amino acids. The CDR3, as DNA: TGCGCCAGCAGCTTGGAGGACGGCGGGACGGATGAAAGACTGTTTTTT. This translates into CASSLEDGGTDERLFF.

The chain recombines TRBV7-2 with TRBJ2-4; possibly TRBD1 or TRBD2 for D (7 bases each). Germline-derived CDR1 and CDR2 are SGHTA and FQGNSA. CDR3 length equals 17 residues. Trimming shortened V by 1 base and J by 1 base, and 14 bases separated the two germline ends. The CDR3 DNA follows: TGTGCCAGCAGCTTAGAACAGGGGAGGGGCGCCAAAAACATTCAGTACTTC. Translating it yields CASSLEQGRGAKNIQYF.

Many counts were recorded for this clonotype. The chain is built from TRBV2 and TRBJ2-1; 9 positions match TRBD2. V was clipped by 5 bases and J by 2 bases; unmatched bases: 1. The CDR3 spans 14 residues. Germline V lookup: CDR1 SNHLY, CDR2 FYNNEI. CDR3 nucleotides: TGTGCCAGCAGTCGACTAGCGGCCTACAATGAGCAGTTCTTC. Protein: CASSRLAAYNEQFF.

The chain links TRBV7-3 to TRBJ1-2; 8 nucleotides agree with TRBD1. This CDR3 comprises 14 residues. The V and J ends lost 0 bases and 7 bases, in that order; junction bases with no gene match: 4. The germline V gene has CDR1 SGHTA and CDR2 FQGTGA. CDR3 protein: CASSLTQGAGGYTF. The CDR3 DNA follows: TGTGCCAGCAGCTTAACGCAGGGGGCCGGTGGCTACACCTTC.

This chain links TRBV6-5 with TRBJ1-1; no firm D call. V was trimmed by 2 bases and J by 1 base, leaving 8 bases between them. Germline V gene sequence: CDR1 MNHEY, CDR2 SVGAGI. The CDR3 length is 14 residues. CDR3 nucleotides: TGTGCCAGCAGTTACGGGGTGGGGAACACTGAAGCTTTCTTT. Protein sequence: CASSYGVGNTEAFF.

This clonotype turned up a few times. The rearrangement joins TRBV29-1 to TRBJ2-5; no clear D gene. The germline CDR1 and CDR2 sequences are SQVTM and ANQGSEA. The CDR3 consists of 12 residues. Trimming pared 4 bases from V and 0 bases from J, leaving 6 bases between. The CDR3 DNA sequence: TGCAGCGTTGGGGAACACCAAGAGACCCAGTACTTC. This codes for CSVGEHQETQYF.

Turning to this clonotype: A much more abundant neighbour one base away suggests this may be a read error. This CDR3 fails to terminate in the conserved phenylalanine or tryptophan, so it likely reflects a read error. J is TRBJ1-3 and V is TRBV2; D gene uncertain. V lost 4 bases and J 4 bases, leaving 11 bases between the germline ends. The V gene's germline CDR1 is SNHLY and CDR2 FYNNEI. The CDR3 contains 14 residues. The CDR3 protein is CASSGRVEGNTIYS. DNA of the CDR3: TGTGCCAGCAGTGGTAGGGTGGAGGGAAACACCATATATTCT.

Only one count was recorded for this clonotype. This chain connects TRBV4-1 to TRBJ2-7; D possibly corresponds to TRBD1 (5 bases). This CDR3 comprises 16 residues. CDR1 and CDR2 from the germline V gene are MGHRA and YSYEKL. The germline V and J ends were trimmed by 1 base and 6 bases, with 19 bases remaining between them. CDR3 amino acids: CASSQGVGRAFSEQYF. In nucleotides, the CDR3 is TGCGCCAGCAGCCAAGGAGTAGGCAGGGCGTTCTCCGAGCAGTACTTC.

The V call is TRBV12-3 or TRBV12-4, the J call TRBJ2-2; D gene unclear. The CDR3 covers 13 residues. V was cut by 5 bases and J by 8 bases, with 12 bases left in between. Written as DNA, the CDR3 is TGTGCCAGCAGTCCCTCTTGGTTGGGGGAGCTGTTTTTT. It yields the protein CASSPSWLGELFF.